Detailed here is one T cell receptor (beta chain). The record originates from a study of blood T cell repertoires in COVID-19. Overall study: Sources were T cells, B-cell-depleted T cells, or PBMCs; the material itself was cDNA or gDNA.

The protocol was immunoSEQ multiplex PCR, while the TCRdb copy is restricted to in-frame clones and leaves out a portion. The sample holds roughly 180,000 clones; roughly 85% are singletons and the top ten take 5% to 7.5%. Participants were aged about 18 to 100 years from 20 to 30 US areas. Recovered participants had two consecutive negative NP/OP PCR tests, healthcare professional clearance, or symptom resolution. This CDR3 has 15 residues. Trimming left V 0 bases short and J 0 bases short, with 6 bases between. Per germline, CDR1 WNHNN and CDR2 SYGVQD (reference sequence). The chain recombines TRBV10-1 with TRBJ2-1; D is possibly TRBD1 (6 bases). Source material: PBMCs or T cells enriched from blood (not recorded which). The TCR sequence derives from a man aged 35-49 years who had recovered from COVID-19. CDR3 in DNA: TGCGCCAGCAGTGAGTCGACAGGCTCCTACAATGAGCAGTTCTTC. It translates to CASSESTGSYNEQFF.